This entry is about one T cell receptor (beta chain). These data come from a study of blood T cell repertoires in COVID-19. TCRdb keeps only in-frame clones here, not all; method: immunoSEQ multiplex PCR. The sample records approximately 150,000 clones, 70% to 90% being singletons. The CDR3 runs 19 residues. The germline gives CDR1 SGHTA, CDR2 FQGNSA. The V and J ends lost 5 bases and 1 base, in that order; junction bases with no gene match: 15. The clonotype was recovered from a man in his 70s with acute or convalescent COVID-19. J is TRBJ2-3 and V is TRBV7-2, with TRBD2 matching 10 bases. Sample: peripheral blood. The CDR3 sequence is CASSLTPPLAGDGTDTQYF. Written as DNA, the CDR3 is TGTGCCAGCAGCCTTACTCCTCCTCTAGCGGGAGACGGCACAGATACGCAGTATTTT.